These 25 T cell receptor beta chains came from one sample sequenced in a study of T cells in Graves' hyperthyroidism and ophthalmopathy. RNA transcripts gave rise to amplified TCR beta CDR3 regions. HTBI primers were used for first-round RT-PCR of the TCR CDR3. In TCRdb, the multiplex PCR reads were re-called with MiXCR into one record per CDR3 protein. This sample has tens of thousands of distinct CDR3 sequences, with roughly 56% found just once. The sequencing sample was made of peripheral blood or thyroid tissue (not recorded which). Receptor source: a man younger than 35 with Graves' hyperthyroidism.

The sample holds one count of this clonotype. This sequence joins TRBV15 and TRBJ1-5; no reliable D call. The germline gives CDR1 LNHNV, CDR2 YYDKDF (reference sequence). The CDR3 runs to 13 residues. Trimming stripped 3 bases from V and 5 bases from J, with 8 bases between. The CDR3 nucleotides read TGTGCCACCAGCAGCACGGTTTATCAGCCCCAGCATTTT. Its translation is CATSSTVYQPQHF. Based on the CDR3 plus reference TRBV15 and TRBJ1-5, the full variable domain is DAMVIQNPRYQVTQFGKPVTLSCSQTLNHNVMYWYQQKSSQAPKLLFHYYDKDFNNEADTPDNFQSRRPNTSFCFLDIRSPGLGDTAMYLCATSSTVYQPQHFGDGTRLSIL.

Comment on this clonotype: It is likely a read error, because the conserved phenylalanine at the end of the CDR3 is missing. The chain uses TRBV7-6 and TRBJ2-3, with D possibly being TRBD2 (5 bases). V lost 5 bases and J 2 bases, leaving 14 bases between the germline ends. The length of the CDR3 is 15 residues. From germline, CDR1 is SGHVS and CDR2 FNYEAQ. The CDR3 DNA is TGTGCCAGCAGCCTGTCGTGGGGAGACACAGATACGCAGTATCTT. It is translated as CASSLSWGDTDTQYL.

This clonotype is large by share. The genes are TRBV7-8 and TRBJ1-1, with D maybe TRBD1 (5 bases). V lost 5 bases and J 1 base, leaving 11 bases between the germline ends. CDR1 and CDR2 (germline): SGHVS, FQNEAQ. This CDR3 has 14 residues. The CDR3 spells CASSGGRTNTEAFF. CDR3 in DNA: TGTGCCAGCAGCGGGGGACGGACGAACACTGAAGCTTTCTTT.

This clonotype was detected many times. This chain uses TRBV6-1 with TRBJ1-2; D is unclear. Per the germline V gene, CDR1 is MNHNS and CDR2 is SASEGT. V was trimmed by 2 bases and J by 2 bases, leaving 6 bases between them. CDR3 length: 13 residues. The CDR3 is CASSERLNYGYTF. DNA for the CDR3: TGTGCCAGCAGTGAACGCCTGAACTATGGCTACACCTTC.

This clonotype appeared many times. The V call is TRBV20-1, the J call TRBJ2-7; D not certain. Deletions cut 6 bases from V and 2 bases from J, with 17 bases between. CDR1 and CDR2 from the germline V gene are DFQATT and SNEGSKA (reference sequence). CDR3 length equals 14 residues. The CDR3 loop is CSASLVRQTYEQYF. The CDR3 coding sequence is TGCAGTGCCTCGTTGGTAAGACAAACCTACGAGCAGTACTTC.

This clonotype is medium-sized within its sample. The chain links TRBV20-1 to TRBJ1-5, with a possible D match to TRBD1 (5 bases). Trimming took 6 bases from V and 5 from J, leaving 11 bases between them. The CDR3 has 12 residues. CDR1 is DFQATT, CDR2 SNEGSKA, per germline (reference sequence). This chain's CDR3 is CSAGLGDQPQHF. Here the CDR3 DNA reads TGCAGTGCGGGCCTGGGGGATCAGCCCCAGCATTTT.

CDR3 loop: CAISAWTGIGQPQHF. CDR3 bases: TGTGCCATCAGTGCCTGGACAGGGATCGGTCAGCCCCAGCATTTT. This sequence joins TRBV10-3 and TRBJ1-5, with 8 positions matching TRBD1. The CDR3 has 15 residues. From germline, CDR1 is ENHRY and CDR2 SYGVKD. With V trimmed by 4 bases and J by 6 bases, 8 bases remained unmatched.

This clonotype was counted at least ten times. V and J are TRBV7-6 and TRBJ2-3; 7 nucleotides agree with TRBD2. V lost 2 bases and J lost 4; bases outside the gene matches: 6. Germline CDR1 reads SGHVS; CDR2 reads FNYEAQ. The CDR3 loop spans 15 amino acids. Here the CDR3 reads CASSLHPSGPDTQYF. In DNA, the CDR3 is TGTGCCAGCAGCTTACATCCTAGCGGACCAGATACGCAGTATTTT.

This sequence joins TRBV7-2 and TRBJ1-2; the match to TRBD1 covers 10 bases. Trimming took 1 base from V and 7 from J; bases not matched to a gene: 6. CDR3 size: 15 residues. CDR1 is SGHTA, CDR2 FQGNSA, per germline. DNA for the CDR3: TGTGCCAGCAGCTTAGGTGCTGGGACAGGGGTTGGCTACACCTTC. It yields the protein CASSLGAGTGVGYTF.

V gene TRBV29-1 combines with J gene TRBJ1-1, with D possibly TRBD1 on 5 matching bases. Trimming cost V 5 bases and J 5 bases, with 12 bases left between them. Looked up from germline, CDR1 is SQVTM and CDR2 is ANQGSEA. This CDR3 contains 12 residues. The CDR3 loop reads CSVLPRGTEAFF. DNA of the CDR3: TGCAGCGTTCTCCCAAGGGGTACTGAAGCTTTCTTT.

In this sample, this clonotype is medium-sized. This rearrangement joins TRBV29-1 to TRBJ2-5; 11 nucleotides agree with TRBD2. V lost 7 bases, J lost 5 bases, and 6 bases stayed unmatched. The CDR3 consists of 13 residues. Germline V gene data show CDR1 as SQVTM and CDR2 as ANQGSEA. Here the CDR3 reads CSAPLAGVETQYF. In DNA, the CDR3 is TGCAGCGCTCCACTAGCGGGAGTTGAGACCCAGTACTTC.

This clonotype was detected only a few times. V is TRBV7-2 and J is TRBJ1-1; D ambiguous. Germline CDR1 is SGHTA and CDR2 is FQGNSA. The CDR3 runs 13 residues. Between the trimmed V and J ends, which lost 5 bases and 11 bases, there was a span of 18 bases. DNA of the CDR3: TGTGCCAGCAGCCACCCCCCGCCCTCGGGGGCTTTCTTT. Its translation is CASSHPPPSGAFF.

The sample holds many counts of this clonotype. The V and J genes are TRBV5-1 and TRBJ2-7, with D maybe TRBD2 (6 bases). The CDR3 spans 16 residues. CDR1 is SGHRS and CDR2 is YFSETQ in the germline V gene. Between the trimmed V and J ends, which lost 3 bases and 1 base, there was a span of 17 bases. CDR3 sequence reads: CASSWIPGEHSYEQYF. The DNA for the CDR3 is TGCGCCAGCAGCTGGATTCCGGGGGAGCATTCCTACGAGCAGTACTTC. Supplemented by reference TRBV5-1 and TRBJ2-7, the full variable domain reads KAGVTQTPRYLIKTRGQQVTLSCSPISGHRSVSWYQQTPGQGLQFLFEYFSETQRNKGNFPGRFSGRQFSNSRSEMNVSTLELGDSALYLCASSWIPGEHSYEQYFGPGTRLTVT.

This clonotype was found once. The DNA is left out, because the CDR3 cannot be placed on it with certainty; the CDR3 is given as TCRdb lists it. The V gene is TRBV7-1, the J gene TRBJ2-5; the table's D gene call, TRBD1, was not cross checked with the DNA. TRBV7-1 is recorded as an ORF, its role being uncertain. The CDR3 extends over 21 residues, inclusive of both ends. CDR3: CASRSGTTNEKLFFGSGTQYF.

The V call is TRBV2, the J call TRBJ2-7; 11 positions agree with TRBD1. Trimming at V came to 7 bases and at J to 1 base, leaving 9 bases not matched to a gene. CDR1 SNHLY and CDR2 FYNNEI come from the germline V gene. This CDR3 has 16 amino acids. CDR3 residues: CASIGPGQGVSYEQYF. The CDR3 DNA is TGTGCCAGCATTGGACCGGGACAGGGGGTATCCTACGAGCAGTACTTC.

This chain uses TRBV5-1 with TRBJ2-6; D call uncertain. This CDR3 spans 20 amino acids. Trimming removed 4 bases from V and 5 bases from J, with 28 bases in between. Germline CDR1 reads SGHRS; CDR2 reads YFSETQ. For the CDR3, the DNA is TGCGCCAGCAGCGGGCCCGTCCCTCTTCCCCCCCACGACAGGGCCAACGTCCTGACTTTC. Its protein product is CASSGPVPLPPHDRANVLTF. The full variable domain, rest sourced from reference TRBV5-1 and TRBJ2-6, is KAGVTQTPRYLIKTRGQQVTLSCSPISGHRSVSWYQQTPGQGLQFLFEYFSETQRNKGNFPGRFSGRQFSNSRSEMNVSTLELGDSALYLCASSGPVPLPPHDRANVLTFGAGSRLTVL.

This chain connects TRBV25-1 to TRBJ1-6, with D unresolved. The CDR3 sequence is 14 residues long. Trimming removed 7 bases at V and 6 bases at J, with 13 bases between. The germline V gene encodes CDR1 MGHDK and CDR2 SYGVNS. CDR3 sequence: CASIPSGGNSPLHF. In DNA, the CDR3 is TGTGCCAGCATACCTTCCGGTGGTAATTCACCCCTCCACTTT.

This clonotype is medium-sized in the sample. The genes are TRBV20-1 and TRBJ1-2; no definite D call. Germline CDR1 DFQATT, CDR2 SNEGSKA (reference sequence). The CDR3 length is 16 residues. Trimming pared 0 bases from V and 6 bases from J, leaving 20 bases between. CDR3 in DNA: TGCAGTGCTAGAGACAAAAAGGCCCCCGACCTCAATGGCTACACCTTC. This translates into CSARDKKAPDLNGYTF.

The chain links TRBV7-3 to TRBJ2-3, with a weak D call TRBD2 (5 bases). Germline V gene data show CDR1 as SGHTA and CDR2 as FQGTGA. The CDR3 covers 13 residues. V gave up 5 bases and J gave up 9 bases, with 15 bases separating them. The CDR3 region has the DNA TGTGCCAGCAGCAAGAGGGAGCGAGGAACGCAGTATTTT. Translation: CASSKRERGTQYF.

The chain carries TRBV15 and TRBJ2-7; tentatively, D is TRBD2 (5 bases). Trimming removed 1 base at V and 9 bases at J, with 10 bases between. The CDR3 is 12 residues long. The germline V gene encodes CDR1 LNHNV and CDR2 YYDKDF (reference sequence). The CDR3 DNA reads as TGTGCCACCAGCAGAGCCGAGGGCCTGCAGTACTTC. Its translation is CATSRAEGLQYF.

V is TRBV6-4 and J is TRBJ1-1; a weak D match, TRBD1 (6 bases). Germline V gene sequence: CDR1 MRHNA, CDR2 SNTAGT. This CDR3 has 13 residues. V gave up 6 bases and J gave up 5 bases, with 13 bases separating them. The CDR3 region has the DNA TGTGCCAGCAGGGACAGCCCAGGGACTGAAGCTTTCTTT. It translates to CASRDSPGTEAFF.

The table lists this clonotype with a few counts. This chain joins TRBV20-1 and TRBJ1-5; D possibly corresponds to TRBD1 (5 bases). The germline gives CDR1 DFQATT, CDR2 SNEGSKA (reference sequence). CDR3 length: 16 amino acids. Deletions cut 0 bases from V and 0 bases from J, with 12 bases between. DNA for the CDR3: TGCAGTGCTAGAGATCTGAGGGGCTATAGCAATCAGCCCCAGCATTTT. Protein sequence: CSARDLRGYSNQPQHF.

The table lists this clonotype with a count of one. The chain is built from TRBV2 and TRBJ2-5; D possibly corresponds to TRBD1 (5 bases). The germline gives CDR1 SNHLY, CDR2 FYNNEI. This CDR3 spans 11 amino acids. CDR3 loop: CAKQGEETQYF. CDR3 in DNA: TGTGCTAAGCAGGGTGAAGAGACCCAGTACTTC.

The chain employs TRBV14 and TRBJ1-6; D is unclear. The germline V and J ends were trimmed by 3 bases and 6 bases, with 12 bases remaining between them. The CDR3 sequence is 15 residues long. Germline V gives CDR1 SGHDN, CDR2 FVKESK. For the CDR3, the DNA is TGTGCCAGCAGCCAGTATCTTACACCTAATTCACCCCTCCACTTT. It encodes CASSQYLTPNSPLHF.

The V call is TRBV29-1, the J call TRBJ1-2; D gene unclear. Germline values: CDR1 SQVTM, CDR2 ANQGSEA. The V gene lost 3 bases and the J gene lost 5 bases, with 10 bases spanning the gap. This CDR3 has 12 residues. Here the CDR3 DNA reads TGCAGCGTTGATCGCCAGTTGTATGGCTACACCTTC. Translated, it gives CSVDRQLYGYTF.